These 30 T cell receptor beta chains came from one sample sequenced in a study of shared clonotypes between healthy human individuals. Using immunoSEQ multiplex PCR, the repertoire was profiled, and TCRdb retains in-frame clones only, with some absent. The sample includes over a million clones, about 76% of them seen just once. The sequenced sample consisted of memory CD4+ T cells sorted from blood. Noted subset: CD45RA-negative fraction. These receptors originate from a man between 18 and 35 years old in good health.

This sequence joins TRBV18 and TRBJ1-2; no definite D call. The CDR3 extends over 14 amino acids. V dropped 1 base and J dropped 6 bases, with 12 bases sitting between them. Germline V gene lookup returns CDR1 KGHSH and CDR2 LQKENI. CDR3 protein: CASSPQGGSDGYTF. The CDR3 DNA is TGTGCCAGCTCACCACAGGGTGGTTCGGATGGCTACACCTTC.

The J gene is TRBJ2-5, the V gene TRBV9; TRBD2 aligns across 7 bases. Germline V gene sequence: CDR1 SGDLS, CDR2 YYNGEE. Unmatched junction bases numbered 7, after V lost 3 bases and J lost 5 bases. The CDR3 is 14 amino acids. The CDR3, as DNA: TGTGCCAGCAGCGCCTGGGGGGGGAGCGAGACCCAGTACTTC. Amino acids: CASSAWGGSETQYF.

This clone was counted a single time. The chain employs TRBV27 and TRBJ1-1; TRBD1 might be the D (5 bases). The CDR3 runs 17 residues. CDR1 and CDR2 (germline): MNHEY, SMNVEV (reference sequence). V gave up 3 bases and J gave up 4 bases, with 21 bases separating them. DNA for the CDR3: TGTGCCAGCAGTTTTTCTGCTTCGGGGGTTAGGCGCACTGAAGCTTTCTTT. Encoded protein: CASSFSASGVRRTEAFF.

As DNA, the CDR3 is TGTGCCAGCAGCGCTAGCGGGGGGGCCCGGGGAGAGACCCAGTACTTC. It specifies CASSASGGARGETQYF. This chain uses TRBV9 with TRBJ2-5; 12 bases are shared with TRBD2. Germline V lookup: CDR1 SGDLS, CDR2 YYNGEE. V lost 3 bases to trimming and J lost 4 bases; unmatched junction nucleotides: 7. This CDR3 spans 16 amino acids.

The V and J genes are TRBV18 and TRBJ2-3; 11 nucleotides line up with TRBD2. Germline assignment: CDR1 KGHSH and CDR2 LQKENI. The CDR3 has 17 residues. V shed 3 bases and J 0 bases; nucleotides not matched to a gene: 5. The CDR3 here is CASSPLLAGGSTDTQYF. In nucleotides, the CDR3 is TGTGCCAGCTCACCCCTTCTAGCGGGAGGCAGCACAGATACGCAGTATTTT.

The J gene is TRBJ2-7, the V gene TRBV18, with TRBD1 matching 10 bases. The CDR3 spans 16 residues. The V segment lost 3 bases and the J segment 5 bases; nucleotides outside the gene matches: 10. CDR1 and CDR2 from the germline V gene are KGHSH and LQKENI. The CDR3 spells CASSPQQGQGKNEQYF. CDR3 bases: TGTGCCAGCTCACCTCAACAGGGACAGGGGAAGAACGAGCAGTACTTC.

This clone was recorded once. J is TRBJ2-1 and V is TRBV19; 9 bases match TRBD1. The germline V gene encodes CDR1 LNHDA and CDR2 SQIVND (reference sequence). With 8 bases clipped from V and 5 bases from J, the junction kept 7 bases outside the gene matches. There are 14 residues in the CDR3. The CDR3 DNA is TGTGCCAGTGCTCGGACAGGGGAGCACAATGAGCAGTTCTTC. It is translated as CASARTGEHNEQFF. The full variable domain, its missing parts supplied by reference TRBV19 and TRBJ2-1, is DGGITQSPKYLFRKEGQNVTLSCEQNLNHDAMYWYRQDPGQGLRLIYYSQIVNDFQKGDIAEGYSVSREKKESFPLTVTSAQKNPTAFYLCASARTGEHNEQFFGPGTRLTVL.

V gene TRBV4-3 combines with J gene TRBJ2-5, with D possibly TRBD1 on 5 matching bases. V was clipped by 4 bases and J by 5 bases, with 11 bases between them. Germline assignment: CDR1 LGHNA and CDR2 YSLEER. The CDR3 totals 13 residues. CDR3 DNA: TGCGCCAGCAGCCCGACAGTCTTGGAGACCCAGTACTTC. Amino acids: CASSPTVLETQYF.

The chain couples TRBV28 to TRBJ2-7; a possible D gene is TRBD1 (6 bases). The ends were cut back, 5 bases at V and 3 bases at J, with 14 bases in the middle. CDR1 MDHEN and CDR2 SYDVKM come from the germline V gene. The CDR3 consists of 14 residues. This CDR3 reads CASSPRGRYYEQYF. The CDR3, as DNA: TGTGCCAGCAGTCCCAGGGGCCGTTACTACGAGCAGTACTTC.

The CDR3 nucleotides are TGTGCCTGGAGACAGGGAGTCGGTCAGCCCCAGCATTTT. As protein: CAWRQGVGQPQHF. This rearrangement joins TRBV30 to TRBJ1-5, with D perhaps matching TRBD1 (6 bases). This CDR3 is built from 13 residues. Trimming cost V 3 bases and J 6 bases, with 12 bases left between them. The germline gives CDR1 GTSNPN, CDR2 SVGIG (reference sequence).

CDR3 in amino acids: CASSTRQGSYQPQHF. The CDR3 nucleotides read TGTGCCAGTAGTACCAGACAGGGGTCTTATCAGCCCCAGCATTTT. The chain links TRBV19 to TRBJ1-5; 8 nucleotides match TRBD1. V lost 4 bases to trimming and J lost 5 bases; unmatched junction nucleotides: 7. This CDR3 has 15 amino acids. In germline, CDR1 is LNHDA, CDR2 SQIVND (reference sequence).

This clone was seen a handful of times. This rearrangement joins TRBV27 to TRBJ2-7, with 7 bases aligning to TRBD1. V lost 2 bases and J lost 3; bases outside the gene matches: 7. Per the germline V gene, CDR1 is MNHEY and CDR2 is SMNVEV (reference sequence). This CDR3 is 15 amino acids long. The CDR3: CASSLGWDSFYEQYF. DNA for the CDR3: TGTGCCAGCAGTTTAGGGTGGGACAGCTTCTACGAGCAGTACTTC.

V usage is TRBV21-1 and J usage is TRBJ1-5; TRBD1 is the table's D call and was not checked against the DNA. TRBV21-1 is classified as a pseudogene. CDR3 size: 15 residues. The CDR3 protein is CASSKTGRGGQPQHF. DNA for the CDR3: TGTGCCAGCAGCAAAACGGGCAGGGGCGGTCAGCCCCAGCATTTT.

The CDR3 DNA is TGTGCCAGCAGCCGAGACAGGGTCGAGACCCAGTACTTC. This gives the protein CASSRDRVETQYF. The rearrangement uses TRBV9 and TRBJ2-5; 7 positions match TRBD1. Germline values: CDR1 SGDLS, CDR2 YYNGEE. V was pared by 4 bases and J by 5 bases, with 5 bases of the junction left unmatched. This CDR3 is 13 amino acids long.

This chain uses TRBV7-9 with TRBJ1-6; D call uncertain. CDR1 and CDR2 (germline): SEHNR, FQNEAQ (reference sequence). There are 15 residues in the CDR3. V lost 1 base and J lost 7, with 11 bases in between. CDR3 sequence reads: CASSLVGMGNSPLHF. As DNA, the CDR3 is TGTGCCAGCAGCTTAGTAGGGATGGGGAATTCACCCCTCCACTTT.

The chain links TRBV18 to TRBJ2-3; D is perhaps TRBD2 (5 bases). This CDR3 region has 15 residues. Germline CDR1 and CDR2: KGHSH and LQKENI. V was trimmed by 2 bases and J by 0 bases, leaving 9 bases between them. CDR3 region: CASSPTRVSTDTQYF. CDR3 nucleotide sequence: TGTGCCAGCTCACCAACGCGGGTGAGCACAGATACGCAGTATTTT.

The CDR3, as DNA: TGCGCCAGCAGCTCGGGACCCGAGGGAGCCGGGGAGCTGTTTTTT. Translated, it gives CASSSGPEGAGELFF. This sequence joins TRBV5-1 and TRBJ2-2, with D perhaps assigned TRBD1 or TRBD2 (5 bases each). V shed 3 bases and J shed 6 bases, with 15 bases lying between them. Germline lookup yields CDR1 SGHRS and CDR2 YFSETQ. The CDR3 runs 15 residues.

This chain links TRBV30 with TRBJ2-2; tentative D call: TRBD2 (6 bases). CDR1 GTSNPN and CDR2 SVGIG come from the germline V gene (reference sequence). The CDR3 covers 17 residues. V was clipped by 0 bases and J by 3 bases, with 17 bases between them. CDR3 coding DNA: TGTGCCTGGAGTGTATATTGGGGAGGCACGGACACCGGGGAGCTGTTTTTT. As protein: CAWSVYWGGTDTGELFF.

The chain couples TRBV30 to TRBJ1-1, with D perhaps TRBD1 (5 bases). V dropped 6 bases and J dropped 6 bases, with 14 bases sitting between them. The CDR3 spans 12 residues. Germline CDR1 is GTSNPN and CDR2 is SVGIG (reference sequence). The CDR3 is CACAGLDPEAFF. DNA of the CDR3: TGTGCCTGTGCGGGGCTGGACCCTGAAGCTTTCTTT.

The CDR3 DNA sequence: TGTGCCAGCAGCTTGAACCTAGCGGGTTCCAATGAGCAGTTCTTC. Translation: CASSLNLAGSNEQFF. This chain links TRBV5-4 with TRBJ2-1; TRBD2 aligns across 8 bases. Germline lookup yields CDR1 SGHNT and CDR2 YYREEE (reference sequence). J was trimmed by 6 bases and V by 1 base; bases with no gene match: 6. CDR3 length: 15 amino acids. Full variable domain (rest looked up from reference TRBV5-4 and TRBJ2-1): ETGVTQSPTHLIKTRGQQVTLRCSSQSGHNTVSWYQQALGQGPQFIFQYYREEENGRGNFPPRFSGLQFPNYSSELNVNALELDDSALYLCASSLNLAGSNEQFFGPGTRLTVL.

J is TRBJ2-2 and V is TRBV5-1, with no clear D. The CDR3 sequence is 16 residues long. CDR1 and CDR2 from the germline V gene are SGHRS and YFSETQ. V was shortened by 0 bases and J by 3 bases, with 12 bases between the two germline ends. The CDR3 reads CASSLEAKGDTGELFF. DNA for the CDR3: TGCGCCAGCAGCTTGGAGGCAAAAGGAGACACCGGGGAGCTGTTTTTT.

This clone was detected ten times or more. The final CDR3 position lacks the conserved phenylalanine or tryptophan, pointing to a likely read error. No DNA is shown, since the ends of the CDR3 on it are uncertain; the CDR3 is the one TCRdb lists. The rearrangement links TRBV21-1 to TRBJ1-2; the table assigns TRBD1, which was not confirmed against the DNA. TRBV21-1 is tagged as a pseudogene. The CDR3 comprises 10 residues, both ends counted. The CDR3 sequence: CASTEGAGQD.

This clone was picked up many times. This chain connects TRBV7-9 to TRBJ1-1; D unclear. CDR1 SEHNR and CDR2 FQNEAQ come from the germline V gene (reference sequence). The CDR3 contains 14 residues. The ends were cut back, 5 bases at V and 0 bases at J, with 10 bases in the middle. CDR3 protein: CASSMMTLNTEAFF. The CDR3, as DNA: TGTGCCAGCAGCATGATGACCCTGAACACTGAAGCTTTCTTT.

The chain employs TRBV2 and TRBJ1-3, with D unclear. Germline CDR1 and CDR2: SNHLY and FYNNEI. The CDR3 covers 13 residues. V was pared by 1 base and J by 6 bases, with 7 bases between. This chain's CDR3 is CASSEDRINTIYF. CDR3 bases: TGTGCCAGCAGTGAAGACAGAATAAACACCATATATTTT.

The chain links TRBV19 to TRBJ2-3, with D hard to call. The CDR3 is 14 residues long. Trimming cost V 3 bases and J 3 bases, with 10 bases left between them. CDR1 and CDR2 from the germline V gene are LNHDA and SQIVND (reference sequence). The CDR3 nucleotides are TGTGCCAGTAGTATTCAGGTGTCGACAGATACGCAGTATTTT. Its protein is CASSIQVSTDTQYF.

DNA for the CDR3: TGTGCCAGCTCACCAGGAATACAGGGGAAAGCCTACGAGCAGTACTTC. Protein sequence: CASSPGIQGKAYEQYF. The chain has TRBV18 and TRBJ2-7; 7 bases align to TRBD1. Germline V lookup: CDR1 KGHSH, CDR2 LQKENI. V dropped 2 bases and J dropped 2; count of bases not matched to a gene: 9. The CDR3 contains 16 residues. Combining the CDR3 with reference TRBV18 and TRBJ2-7 gives the whole variable domain NAGVMQNPRHLVRRRGQEARLRCSPMKGHSHVYWYRQLPEEGLKFMVYLQKENIIDESGMPKERFSAEFPKEGPSILRIQQVVRGDSAAYFCASSPGIQGKAYEQYFGPGTRLTVT.

This clone showed up just a few times. This chain links TRBV6-1 with TRBJ1-1; the match to TRBD1 covers 7 bases. The CDR3 spans 13 residues. Per germline, CDR1 MNHNS and CDR2 SASEGT. V was pared by 2 bases and J by 5 bases, with 2 bases of the junction left unmatched. CDR3 amino acids: CASSETGETEAFF. CDR3 DNA: TGTGCCAGCAGTGAAACAGGGGAGACTGAAGCTTTCTTT.

The chain carries TRBV30 and TRBJ1-1, with D hard to call. CDR1 is GTSNPN and CDR2 is SVGIG in the germline V gene (reference sequence). With 1 base removed from V and 4 bases from J, the gap between germline ends came to 7 bases. The CDR3 has 12 amino acids. The CDR3 spells CAWSAWSTEAFF. DNA for the CDR3: TGTGCCTGGAGTGCCTGGAGCACTGAAGCTTTCTTT.

This sequence joins TRBV30 and TRBJ2-4, with 8 bases aligning to TRBD1. There are 12 residues in the CDR3. V lost 6 bases and J lost 7; bases outside the gene matches: 5. Germline V gene sequence: CDR1 GTSNPN, CDR2 SVGIG (reference sequence). The CDR3 DNA is TGTGCCTGCCCCGGACAGGGTAACATTCAGTACTTC. Protein sequence: CACPGQGNIQYF.

The CDR3, as DNA: TGTGCCAGCAGCTTCGATAGCGGGAGAGGGGCAGATACGCAGTATTTT. Translation: CASSFDSGRGADTQYF. V gene TRBV7-2 combines with J gene TRBJ2-3; 9 nucleotides agree with TRBD2. The CDR3 extends over 16 amino acids. CDR1 SGHTA and CDR2 FQGNSA come from the germline V gene. Trimming removed 3 bases from V and 4 bases from J; junction bases left unmatched: 8.